Below, 16 T cell receptor beta chains from the same sample are listed, as sequenced in a study of T cell changes during pregnancy in multiple sclerosis. Measured with immunoSEQ multiplex PCR; TCRdb has only the in-frame clones, and not every one. The table has 45,000 to 65,000 clones, approximately 94% seen once. This sample comprised CD8+ T cells from peripheral blood mononuclear cells, obtained in the third trimester of pregnancy. The receptor source for this set is a female donor with multiple sclerosis, enrolled in a pregnancy study.

This chain connects TRBV7-8 to TRBJ2-1; the match to TRBD2 covers 10 bases. J lost 9 bases, V lost 6 bases, and 14 bases had no gene match. This CDR3 has 16 amino acids. CDR1 is SGHVS and CDR2 is FQNEAQ in the germline V gene. The CDR3 bases are TGTGCCAGCAGTTACTCATTAGCGGGAGGCTATGCTGAGCAGTTCTTC. Amino acid sequence: CASSYSLAGGYAEQFF.

The rearrangement links TRBV4-1 to TRBJ1-6; possible D gene TRBD1, 6 bases. CDR1 is MGHRA, CDR2 YSYEKL, per germline. This CDR3 contains 14 residues. Trimming took 3 bases from V and 12 from J, leaving 15 bases between them. CDR3 in amino acids: CASSQGAEMRPLHF. The CDR3 DNA reads TGCGCCAGCAGCCAGGGGGCCGAGATGAGACCCCTCCACTTT.

The chain employs TRBV19 and TRBJ2-1, with D maybe TRBD2 (6 bases). Germline-derived CDR1 and CDR2 are LNHDA and SQIVND (reference sequence). V lost 1 base and J 0 bases, leaving 13 bases between the germline ends. The CDR3 length is 17 residues. CDR3 DNA: TGTGCCAGTAGTATAGTTGCGGCGGGGAGCTCCTACAATGAGCAGTTCTTC. This codes for CASSIVAAGSSYNEQFF. The full variable domain, in which reference TRBV19 and TRBJ2-1 provide the parts outside the CDR3, is DGGITQSPKYLFRKEGQNVTLSCEQNLNHDAMYWYRQDPGQGLRLIYYSQIVNDFQKGDIAEGYSVSREKKESFPLTVTSAQKNPTAFYLCASSIVAAGSSYNEQFFGPGTRLTVL.

This rearrangement joins TRBV10-1 to TRBJ2-1, with 7 bases identical to TRBD2. Looked up from germline, CDR1 is WNHNN and CDR2 is SYGVQD (reference sequence). This CDR3 region has 14 residues. J gave up 6 bases and V 3 bases, and 5 bases lay outside the gene matches. Written as DNA, the CDR3 is TGCGCCAGCAGTGAATGGGGGAGGGCCAATGAGCAGTTCTTC. This gives the protein CASSEWGRANEQFF.

The rearrangement joins TRBV7-9 to TRBJ1-2; unclear D gene. V was clipped by 7 bases and J by 6 bases, with 18 bases between them. Germline CDR1 and CDR2: SEHNR and FQNEAQ (reference sequence). CDR3 length equals 14 residues. CDR3 residues: CASTHPAGWNGYTF. The CDR3 DNA sequence: TGTGCCAGCACCCACCCGGCAGGTTGGAATGGCTACACCTTC.

V gene TRBV7-9 combines with J gene TRBJ2-2; D call uncertain. Looked up from germline, CDR1 is SEHNR and CDR2 is FQNEAQ (reference sequence). The CDR3 spans 12 residues. The V and J ends lost 5 bases and 8 bases respectively, with 9 bases between them. The CDR3 region has the DNA TGTGCCAGCAGCGCCAGTCCTGGGGAGCTGTTTTTT. Translated, it gives CASSASPGELFF.

The chain uses TRBV4-1 and TRBJ1-5, with TRBD1 as a possible D gene (6 bases). The germline V gene has CDR1 MGHRA and CDR2 YSYEKL. The CDR3 extends over 14 amino acids. The germline V and J ends were trimmed by 1 base and 4 bases, with 8 bases remaining between them. The CDR3 here is CASSQGTANQPQHF. The CDR3 nucleotides read TGCGCCAGCAGCCAAGGGACAGCAAATCAGCCCCAGCATTTT.

The chain recombines TRBV27 with TRBJ1-3; TRBD1 aligns across 7 bases. In germline, CDR1 is MNHEY, CDR2 SMNVEV (reference sequence). The CDR3 length is 19 residues. The V and J ends lost 6 bases and 0 bases, in that order; junction bases with no gene match: 17. The CDR3 loop is CASRPGTAPISPSGNTIYF. CDR3 sequence (DNA): TGTGCCAGCAGGCCAGGGACAGCGCCTATTTCTCCCTCTGGAAACACCATATATTTT.

The chain couples TRBV16 to TRBJ1-5; the D gene is possibly TRBD1 (5 bases). Per germline, CDR1 KGHSY and CDR2 FQNENV. This CDR3 is built from 15 residues. With 4 bases removed from V and 0 bases from J, the gap between germline ends came to 10 bases. The CDR3 here is CASSPGQYSNQPQHF. Written as DNA, the CDR3 is TGTGCCAGCAGCCCAGGGCAATATAGCAATCAGCCCCAGCATTTT.

The rearrangement links TRBV11-1 to TRBJ2-5; 8 nucleotides match TRBD2. Germline CDR1 reads SGHAT; CDR2 reads FQDESV (reference sequence). The trim removed 4 bases at V and 5 bases at J, leaving 9 bases unmatched. The CDR3 extends over 15 amino acids. The CDR3 bases are TGTGCCAGCAGCTCGACCCGGGGGGGGTGGGAGACCCAGTACTTC. It translates to CASSSTRGGWETQYF.

This clone was observed a single time. This rearrangement joins TRBV28 to TRBJ2-7; no reliable D call. The CDR3 runs to 14 residues. V was trimmed by 6 bases and J by 5 bases, leaving 17 bases between them. Germline V gene data show CDR1 as MDHEN and CDR2 as SYDVKM. This CDR3 is CASSVGLAIHEQYF. CDR3 DNA sequence: TGTGCCAGCAGCGTTGGGCTTGCCATCCACGAGCAGTACTTC.

The chain recombines TRBV10-3 with TRBJ1-2; 8 positions match TRBD1. CDR1 is ENHRY and CDR2 is SYGVKD in the germline V gene. CDR3 length: 13 residues. The V and J ends lost 4 bases and 6 bases, in that order; junction bases with no gene match: 4. The CDR3 coding sequence is TGTGCCATCAGTGCCACAGGGGGTGATGGCTACACCTTC. Its protein is CAISATGGDGYTF.

The chain uses TRBV30 and TRBJ2-1; TRBD2 matches at 14 bases. Germline-derived CDR1 and CDR2 are GTSNPN and SVGIG (reference sequence). The CDR3 spans 17 residues. V lost 3 bases, J lost 8 bases, and 12 bases stayed unmatched. The CDR3 reads CAWSLGTSGSIRDEQFF. DNA of the CDR3: TGTGCCTGGAGCCTAGGGACTAGCGGGAGTATTAGGGATGAGCAGTTCTTC. The full variable domain, with the rest looked up from reference TRBV30 and TRBJ2-1, is SQTIHQWPATLVQPVGSPLSLECTVEGTSNPNLYWYRQAAGRGLQLLFYSVGIGQISSEVPQNLSASRPQDRQFILSSKKLLLSDSGFYLCAWSLGTSGSIRDEQFFGPGTRLTVL.

This clone is a singleton in its sample. The gene calls are TRBV5-1 and TRBJ1-1; perhaps TRBD1 as D (6 bases). The ends were cut back, 4 bases at V and 7 bases at J, with 20 bases in the middle. Germline CDR1 SGHRS, CDR2 YFSETQ. CDR3 length: 15 amino acids. In DNA form, the CDR3 reads TGCGCCAGCAGCCCCCTTGGATGGGGGCAGGGTGAAGCTTTCTTT. Its protein product is CASSPLGWGQGEAFF.

The chain recombines TRBV21-1 with TRBJ2-1; the table's D call, TRBD1, was not checked against the DNA. TRBV21-1 is assigned pseudogene status. This CDR3 has 13 amino acids. The CDR3 DNA is TGTGCCAGCTTACAGGGGGCTCTAAATGAGCAGTTCTTC. This sequence encodes CASLQGALNEQFF.

The chain carries TRBV7-9 and TRBJ2-5; maybe TRBD2 (5 bases). The V gene's germline CDR1 is SEHNR and CDR2 FQNEAQ (reference sequence). Trimming cost V 8 bases and J 4 bases, with 11 bases left between them. CDR3 size: 12 residues. This chain's CDR3 is CASDGLGETQYF. In DNA, the CDR3 is TGTGCCAGCGACGGACTGGGAGAGACCCAGTACTTC. Filled out from reference TRBV7-9 and TRBJ2-5, the complete variable domain reads DTGVSQNPRHKITKRGQNVTFRCDPISEHNRLYWYRQTLGQGPEFLTYFQNEAQLEKSRLLSDRFSAERPKGSFSTLEIQRTEQGDSAMYLCASDGLGETQYFGPGTRLLVL.